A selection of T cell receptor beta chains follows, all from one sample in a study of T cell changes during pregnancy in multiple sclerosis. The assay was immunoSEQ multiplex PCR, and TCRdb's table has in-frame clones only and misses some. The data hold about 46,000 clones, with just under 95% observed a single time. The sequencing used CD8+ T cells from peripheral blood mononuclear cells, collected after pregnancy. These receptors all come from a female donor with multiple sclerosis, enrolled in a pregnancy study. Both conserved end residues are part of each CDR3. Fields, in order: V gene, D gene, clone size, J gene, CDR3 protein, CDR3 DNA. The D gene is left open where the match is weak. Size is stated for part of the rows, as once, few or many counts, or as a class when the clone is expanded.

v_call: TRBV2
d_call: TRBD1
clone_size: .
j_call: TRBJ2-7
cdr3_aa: CASVKTGGSYEQYF
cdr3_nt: TGTGCCAGCGTAAAGACAGGGGGTTCCTACGAGCAGTACTTC

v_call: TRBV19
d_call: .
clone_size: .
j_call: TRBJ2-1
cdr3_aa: CASSMTPNNEQFF
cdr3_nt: TGTGCCAGTAGTATGACTCCCAACAATGAGCAGTTCTTC

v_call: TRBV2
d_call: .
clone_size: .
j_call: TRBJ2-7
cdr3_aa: CASTEGYYEQYF
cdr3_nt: TGTGCCAGCACCGAGGGTTACTACGAGCAGTACTTC

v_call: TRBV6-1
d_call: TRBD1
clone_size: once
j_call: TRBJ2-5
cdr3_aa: CASSEALWTGVETQYF
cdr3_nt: TGTGCCAGCAGTGAAGCGCTATGGACAGGGGTAGAGACCCAGTACTTC

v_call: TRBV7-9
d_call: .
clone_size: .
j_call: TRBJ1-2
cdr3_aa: CASSLGGVNNYGYTF
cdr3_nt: TGTGCCAGCAGCTTAGGGGGCGTCAATAACTATGGCTACACCTTC

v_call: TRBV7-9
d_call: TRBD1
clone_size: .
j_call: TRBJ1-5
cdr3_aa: CASSATGGNQPQHF
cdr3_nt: TGTGCCAGCAGCGCCACAGGGGGCAATCAGCCCCAGCATTTT

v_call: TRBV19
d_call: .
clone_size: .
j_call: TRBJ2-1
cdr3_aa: CASSMILGGAYNEQFF
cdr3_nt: TGTGCCAGTAGTATGATCTTGGGCGGGGCTTACAATGAGCAGTTCTTC

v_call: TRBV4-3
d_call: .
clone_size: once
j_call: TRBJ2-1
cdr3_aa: CASSLVFQDSSNEQFF
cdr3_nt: TGCGCCAGCAGCCTAGTCTTTCAGGATTCCTCCAATGAGCAGTTCTTC

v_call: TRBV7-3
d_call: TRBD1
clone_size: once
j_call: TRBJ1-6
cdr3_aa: CASRGTGVNSPLHF
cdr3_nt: TGTGCCAGTAGAGGGACAGGCGTTAATTCACCCCTCCACTTT

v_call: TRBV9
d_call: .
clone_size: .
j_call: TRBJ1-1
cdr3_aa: CASSVGLGANTEAFF
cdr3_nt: TGTGCCAGCAGCGTGGGCCTCGGTGCGAACACTGAAGCTTTCTTT

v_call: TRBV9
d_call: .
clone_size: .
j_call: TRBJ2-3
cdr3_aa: CASSVDGSSDTQYF
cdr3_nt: TGTGCCAGCAGCGTAGATGGCTCCTCGGATACGCAGTATTTT

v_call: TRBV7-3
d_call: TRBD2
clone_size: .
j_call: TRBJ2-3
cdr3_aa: CASQTAGGPGDTQYF
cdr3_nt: TGTGCCAGCCAAACCGCGGGGGGGCCGGGGGATACGCAGTATTTT

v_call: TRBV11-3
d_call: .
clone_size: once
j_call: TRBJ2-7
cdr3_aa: CASSLGFSSAYEQYF
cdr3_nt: TGTGCCAGCAGCTTAGGATTCAGTTCCGCCTACGAGCAGTACTTC

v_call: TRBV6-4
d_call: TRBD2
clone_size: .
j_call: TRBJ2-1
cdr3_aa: CASSDSSGYNEQFF
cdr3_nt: TGTGCCAGCAGTGACTCTAGCGGGTACAATGAGCAGTTCTTC

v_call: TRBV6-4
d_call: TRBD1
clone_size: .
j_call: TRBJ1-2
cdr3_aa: CASSDSGTGGGYTF
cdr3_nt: TGTGCCAGCAGTGACTCCGGGACAGGGGGAGGCTACACCTTC

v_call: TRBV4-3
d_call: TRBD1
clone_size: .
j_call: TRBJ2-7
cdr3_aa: CASSQDSAGGKDEQYF
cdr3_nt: TGCGCCAGCAGCCAAGATTCGGCAGGGGGTAAGGACGAGCAGTACTTC

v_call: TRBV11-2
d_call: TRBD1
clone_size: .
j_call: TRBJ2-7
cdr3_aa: CASSTAPGTEGLGEQYF
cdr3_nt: TGTGCCAGCAGCACGGCCCCGGGGACAGAGGGTCTAGGCGAGCAGTACTTC

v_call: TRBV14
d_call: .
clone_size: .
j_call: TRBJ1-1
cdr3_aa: CASSQEGTGTEAFF
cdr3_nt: TGTGCCAGCAGCCAGGAGGGCACGGGAACTGAAGCTTTCTTT

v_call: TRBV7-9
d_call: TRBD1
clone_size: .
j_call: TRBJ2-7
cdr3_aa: CASSSPMGQESSYEQYF
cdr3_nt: TGTGCCAGCAGCTCCCCCATGGGACAGGAGAGCTCCTACGAGCAGTACTTC

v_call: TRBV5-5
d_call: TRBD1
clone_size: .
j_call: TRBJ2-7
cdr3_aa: CASSGTASYEQYF
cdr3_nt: TGTGCCAGCAGTGGGACAGCTTCCTACGAGCAGTACTTC

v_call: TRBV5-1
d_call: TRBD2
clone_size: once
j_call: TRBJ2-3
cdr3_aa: CASRKQGLAGSDTQYF
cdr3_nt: TGCGCCAGCAGGAAACAGGGACTAGCGGGCAGCGATACGCAGTATTTT

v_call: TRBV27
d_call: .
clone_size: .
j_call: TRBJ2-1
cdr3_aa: CASRLRGGATDEQFF
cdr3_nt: TGTGCCAGCAGGCTCCGTGGCGGGGCCACAGATGAGCAGTTCTTC

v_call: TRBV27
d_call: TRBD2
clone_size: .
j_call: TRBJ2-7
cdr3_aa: CASSLTGTSGGRQYF
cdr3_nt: TGTGCCAGCAGTCTAACCGGGACTAGCGGAGGGCGGCAGTACTTC

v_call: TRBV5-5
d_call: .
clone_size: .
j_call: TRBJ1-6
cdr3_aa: CASSFSDSNNSPLHF
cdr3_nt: TGTGCCAGCAGCTTCTCGGACAGCAATAATTCACCCCTCCACTTT

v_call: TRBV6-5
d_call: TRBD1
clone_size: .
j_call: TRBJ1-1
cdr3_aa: CASSYHLGTDNTEAFF
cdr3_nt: TGTGCCAGCAGTTACCACCTCGGGACAGACAACACTGAAGCTTTCTTT

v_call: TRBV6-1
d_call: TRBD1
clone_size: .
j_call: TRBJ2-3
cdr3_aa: CASTTTGYGTDTQYF
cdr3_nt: TGTGCCAGCACAACGACAGGGTATGGCACAGATACGCAGTATTTT

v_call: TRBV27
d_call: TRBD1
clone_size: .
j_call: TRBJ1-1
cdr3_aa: CASRDRARTEAFF
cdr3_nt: TGTGCCAGCAGGGACAGGGCGAGGACTGAAGCTTTCTTT

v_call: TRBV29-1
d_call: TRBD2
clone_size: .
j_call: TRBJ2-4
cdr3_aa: CSVEEGRTSGSLNIQYF
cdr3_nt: TGCAGCGTTGAAGAGGGGCGGACTAGCGGAAGTCTAAACATTCAGTACTTC

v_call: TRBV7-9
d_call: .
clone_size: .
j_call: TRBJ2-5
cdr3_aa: CASSIRREIQETQYF
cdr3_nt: TGTGCCAGCAGCATCAGACGGGAGATCCAAGAGACCCAGTACTTC

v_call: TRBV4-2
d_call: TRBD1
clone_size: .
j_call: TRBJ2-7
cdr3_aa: CASSQRDSGGYEQYF
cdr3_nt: TGTGCCAGCAGCCAAAGGGACAGCGGAGGTTACGAGCAGTACTTC

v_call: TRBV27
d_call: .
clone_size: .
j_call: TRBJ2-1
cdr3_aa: CASRQVWGDYNEQFF
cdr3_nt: TGTGCCAGTAGGCAAGTCTGGGGGGACTACAATGAGCAGTTCTTC

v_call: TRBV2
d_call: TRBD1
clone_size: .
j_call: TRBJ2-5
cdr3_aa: CASRRTGGLLETQYF
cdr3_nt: TGTGCCAGCAGACGCACAGGGGGCCTTTTAGAGACCCAGTACTTC

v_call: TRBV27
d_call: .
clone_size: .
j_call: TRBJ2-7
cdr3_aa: CASSLRAPGQEQYF
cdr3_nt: TGTGCCAGCAGTTTAAGGGCTCCCGGACAAGAGCAGTACTTC

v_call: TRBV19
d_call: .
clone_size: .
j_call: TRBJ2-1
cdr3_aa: CASSIATQWRGEQFF
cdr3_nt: TGTGCCAGTAGTATAGCGACCCAGTGGAGGGGTGAGCAGTTCTTC

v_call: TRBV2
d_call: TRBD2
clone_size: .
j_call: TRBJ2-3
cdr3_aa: CASSGSGGPDTDTQYF
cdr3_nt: TGTGCCAGCAGTGGGTCGGGAGGGCCGGACACAGATACGCAGTATTTT

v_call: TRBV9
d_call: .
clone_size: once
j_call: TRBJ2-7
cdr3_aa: CASSPPGPPYEQYF
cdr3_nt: TGTGCCAGCAGCCCCCCGGGTCCACCCTACGAGCAGTACTTC

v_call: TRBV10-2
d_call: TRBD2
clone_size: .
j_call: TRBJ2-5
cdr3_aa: CASSERGTSYKETQYF
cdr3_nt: TGCGCCAGCAGTGAGCGAGGGACTAGTTATAAAGAGACCCAGTACTTC

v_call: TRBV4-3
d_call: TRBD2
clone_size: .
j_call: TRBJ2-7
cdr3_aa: CASSPSGLAGAYEQYF
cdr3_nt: TGCGCCAGCAGCCCTTCGGGACTAGCGGGGGCCTACGAGCAGTACTTC

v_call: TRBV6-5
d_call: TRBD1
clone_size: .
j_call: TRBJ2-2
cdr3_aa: CASSTTGFGELFF
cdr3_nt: TGTGCCAGCAGTACGACAGGGTTCGGGGAGCTGTTTTTT

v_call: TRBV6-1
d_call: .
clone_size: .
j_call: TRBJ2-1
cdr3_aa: CASSEGGSGWFF
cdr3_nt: TGTGCCAGCAGTGAAGGGGGCAGTGGGTGGTTCTTC

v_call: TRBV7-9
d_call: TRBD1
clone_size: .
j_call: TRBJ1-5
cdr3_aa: CASSWTGEDQPQHF
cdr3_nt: TGTGCCAGCAGTTGGACAGGGGAGGATCAGCCCCAGCATTTT

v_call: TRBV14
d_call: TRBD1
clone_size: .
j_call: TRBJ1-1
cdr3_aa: CASSQLTGDPEAFF
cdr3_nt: TGTGCCAGCAGCCAGTTAACAGGGGACCCTGAAGCTTTCTTT

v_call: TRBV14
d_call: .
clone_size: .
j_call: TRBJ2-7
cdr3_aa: CASSQGRGNEQYF
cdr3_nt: TGTGCCAGCAGCCAGGGAAGAGGGAACGAGCAGTACTTC

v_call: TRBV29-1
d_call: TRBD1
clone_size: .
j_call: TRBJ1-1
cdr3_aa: CSVEALGQGTEAFF
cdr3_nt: TGCAGCGTTGAAGCGCTGGGACAGGGAACTGAAGCTTTCTTT

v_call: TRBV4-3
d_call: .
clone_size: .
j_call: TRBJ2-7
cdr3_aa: CASSQARSSYEQYF
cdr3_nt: TGCGCCAGCAGCCAAGCCCGGAGCTCCTACGAGCAGTACTTC